These T cell receptor beta chains were read from a single sample in a study of Tregs in tolerant kidney transplant recipients. Using immunoSEQ multiplex PCR, the repertoire was profiled, and TCRdb retains in-frame clones only, with some absent. The sample lists 81,000 or so clones; over 75% were seen once. The sequencing used CD4+ T cells from blood (PBMCs), collected 24 months after the transplant. Every receptor here comes from a human patient who received a combined kidney and bone marrow transplant. Among the T cells, some may be from the graft donor. Both conserved end residues are part of each CDR3. The D gene is left open where the match is weak. Only some rows state a clone size, as once, few, many or a class for expanded clones.

cdr3_nt cdr3_aa j_call v_call d_call clone_size
TGCGCCAGCAGCGAGATCAGCGGGGGGCCTAACGAGCAGTACTTC CASSEISGGPNEQYF TRBJ2-7 TRBV5-1 TRBD2 -
TGTGCCAGCAGTGGAGACAGGTTATACTGGGACATTCAGTACTTC CASSGDRLYWDIQYF TRBJ2-4 TRBV6-1 - -
TGTGCCAGCAGCCGAATCAGCGGGAGGGCCCCCGGGGAGCTGTTTTTT CASSRISGRAPGELFF TRBJ2-2 TRBV5-6 TRBD2 -
TGTGCCAGCAGTGAAAGAGGGAATACGCAGTATTTT CASSERGNTQYF TRBJ2-3 TRBV2 - -
TGTGCCAGCAGCCTAGCGGAGGCCTACAATGAGCAGTTCTTC CASSLAEAYNEQFF TRBJ2-1 TRBV6-6 TRBD2 -
TGTGCCAGCAGTCGAAGTCAGCGGGGGGGCGGCGAGCAGTACTTC CASSRSQRGGGEQYF TRBJ2-7 TRBV7-2 TRBD2 -
TGTGCCAGCTCACCTAGACAGGAGAACACTGAAGCTTTCTTT CASSPRQENTEAFF TRBJ1-1 TRBV18 - -
TGTGCCAGCAGCGACACTAGGCGGAATAATGAAAAACTGTTTTTT CASSDTRRNNEKLFF TRBJ1-4 TRBV7-2 - -
TGTGCCAGCAGTCAACCGGGACAGGGGGAGACCCAGTACTTC CASSQPGQGETQYF TRBJ2-5 TRBV25-1 TRBD1 -
TGCGCCAGCAGTGTTGAGGGAGACAACGAGCAGTACTTC CASSVEGDNEQYF TRBJ2-7 TRBV10-1 - -
TGTGCCAGCCGGTGGACTAGCGGGGGCCTGGGGAAAGAGACCCAGTACTTC CASRWTSGGLGKETQYF TRBJ2-5 TRBV2 TRBD2 once
TGTGCCAGCAGGACCGGGACACCCTACGAGCAGTACTTC CASRTGTPYEQYF TRBJ2-7 TRBV28 - -
TGCGCCAGCAGCGACAGTTTCCAAGAGACCCAGTACTTC CASSDSFQETQYF TRBJ2-5 TRBV5-1 - -
TGTGCCAGCAGCTTAAGCGGGGGGGGCTCCTACGAGCAGTACTTC CASSLSGGGSYEQYF TRBJ2-7 TRBV7-2 TRBD2 -
TGTGCCAGCAGCACCGGGATTGTAGGAGTTCTTTACGAGCAGTACTTC CASSTGIVGVLYEQYF TRBJ2-7 TRBV9 - -
TGTGCCAGCAGCCGAAGTGCAGGGGCTGATGGCTACACCTTC CASSRSAGADGYTF TRBJ1-2 TRBV7-6 - -
TGTGCCGCCCAATCCCCAGGGGCCAAGAACACTGAAGCTTTCTTT CAAQSPGAKNTEAFF TRBJ1-1 TRBV19 - -
TGTGCCAGCTCTTATCAGGGGTCTAATCAGCCCCAGCATTTT CASSYQGSNQPQHF TRBJ1-5 TRBV18 - -
TGTGCCAGCGGCTTTTCGGGATCTGAAAAACTGTTTTTT CASGFSGSEKLFF TRBJ1-4 TRBV7-9 - -
TGTGCCACCAGCAGGGCAAGGACTAGCGGGAGTTACGAGCAGTACTTC CATSRARTSGSYEQYF TRBJ2-7 TRBV15 TRBD2 once
TGTGCCAGCTCCCCCCCCTATGTGGGCAGCAATGAGCAGTTCTTC CASSPPYVGSNEQFF TRBJ2-1 TRBV28 - -
TGTGCCAGCAGTTTTAGGTTCCGGACAGGGGGCTTGAACACTGAAGCTTTCTTT CASSFRFRTGGLNTEAFF TRBJ1-1 TRBV27 TRBD1 -
TGTGCCAGCAGCGGCGGGACAGCCCTGTACGAGCAGTACTTC CASSGGTALYEQYF TRBJ2-7 TRBV5-8 - -
TGCGCCAGCAGTGAACCCGGGACAGGGCTTTCCTACGAGCAGTACTTC CASSEPGTGLSYEQYF TRBJ2-7 TRBV23-1 TRBD1 -
TGTGCCAGCTCACCGGGGGGGGCCTCTGGAAACACCATATATTTT CASSPGGASGNTIYF TRBJ1-3 TRBV18 - -
TGTGCCAGTAGTATCGGACAGGGGGCCTATGGCTACACCTTC CASSIGQGAYGYTF TRBJ1-2 TRBV19 TRBD1 few
TGTGCCAGCAGCTTGGCGACAGGGGTAATCTACACCTTC CASSLATGVIYTF TRBJ1-2 TRBV7-8 TRBD1 -
TGTGCCAGCAAGTCCGGGAGTGCGGGCTACAATGAGCAGTTCTTC CASKSGSAGYNEQFF TRBJ2-1 TRBV6-5 - once
TGTGCCAGCAGCTTGTCTCTAGCGGGGATTAGCTCCTACAATGAGCAGTTCTTC CASSLSLAGISSYNEQFF TRBJ2-1 TRBV5-5 TRBD2 -
TGTGCCAGCAGCTACACAGGGATGGTTTACAATGAGCAGTTCTTC CASSYTGMVYNEQFF TRBJ2-1 TRBV7-2 - once
TGTGCCAGCAGCGTAGGACAGGGGTACTATGGCTACACCTTC CASSVGQGYYGYTF TRBJ1-2 TRBV9 TRBD1 -
TGTGCCAGCAGTTACACAGACCCCGTGGTAGCTTTCTTT CASSYTDPVVAFF TRBJ1-1 TRBV6-6 - few
TGTGCCAGCAGCTTAGATGGGACAAACACCTACGAGCAGTACTTC CASSLDGTNTYEQYF TRBJ2-7 TRBV11-3 - -
TGTGCCAGCAGCTTAGAGAGGGACGAGCAGTACTTC CASSLERDEQYF TRBJ2-7 TRBV7-9 - -
TGCAGTGCTAGTTACAGCCGGATCCACTTT CSASYSRIHF TRBJ1-6 TRBV20-1 - -
TGTGCCAGCAGCTTTAACCGGGAGAAGTACGAGCAGTACTTC CASSFNREKYEQYF TRBJ2-7 TRBV11-2 - -
TGTGCCAGTAGTATGATCCCTGGCCAGATTAACTATGGCTACACCTTC CASSMIPGQINYGYTF TRBJ1-2 TRBV19 - -
TGTGCCAGCAGCTTTCAGCGGGAGACCTACAATGAGCAGTTCTTC CASSFQRETYNEQFF TRBJ2-1 TRBV7-3 TRBD2 -
TGCGCCAGCAGCTTGCTCGGGGGGGGCAATGAGCAGTTCTTC CASSLLGGGNEQFF TRBJ2-1 TRBV5-1 TRBD2 -
TGCGCCAGCAGCCTTCGGGAGGGCCGCACAGATACGCAGTATTTT CASSLREGRTDTQYF TRBJ2-3 TRBV4-3 TRBD2 once
TGTGCCAGCAGCGCGGACAGGGAGCAGCCCCAGCATTTT CASSADREQPQHF TRBJ1-5 TRBV11-2 TRBD1 -
TGTGCCAGCAGCCCCGCGGGGTATCAGCCCCAGCATTTT CASSPAGYQPQHF TRBJ1-5 TRBV7-9 - -
TGCGCCAGCAAGATCACAGGGAGCCACGAGCAGTACTTC CASKITGSHEQYF TRBJ2-7 TRBV5-1 - -
TGTGCCAGTAAGGGGGCTTGGACTAGCGGGATATACACCGGGGAGCTGTTTTTT CASKGAWTSGIYTGELFF TRBJ2-2 TRBV19 TRBD2 -
TGTGCCAGCAGCATCCGGGGGACTCCCTTTGAGACCCAGTACTTC CASSIRGTPFETQYF TRBJ2-5 TRBV6-6 - once
TGTGCCAGCAGCTTGCGGGGGGGCCCGGAGACCCAGTACTTC CASSLRGGPETQYF TRBJ2-5 TRBV5-4 TRBD2 -
TGTGCCAGTAGTATAAGAGGGAGCAGCAATCAGCCCCAGCATTTT CASSIRGSSNQPQHF TRBJ1-5 TRBV19 - -
TGTGCCAGCAGTCCCAGCGGGAGGTCTCTAGAGACCCAGTACTTC CASSPSGRSLETQYF TRBJ2-5 TRBV2 TRBD2 -
TGCAGGGGACAGGGGGGGGAAAAACTGTTTTTT CRGQGGEKLFF TRBJ1-4 TRBV20-1 TRBD1 once
TGTGCCAGCAGCCCCGGGACAGGGGGGTCCTACGAGCAGTACTTC CASSPGTGGSYEQYF TRBJ2-7 TRBV5-6 TRBD1 -
TGTGCCAGCAGTTACCGGGGGCGGGGGAGCTCCTACGAGCAGTACTTC CASSYRGRGSSYEQYF TRBJ2-7 TRBV6-5 - once
TGTGCCAGCAGCACTAACAGGGGTATGAATGAAAAACTGTTTTTT CASSTNRGMNEKLFF TRBJ1-4 TRBV5-6 TRBD1 -
TGCGCCAGCAGCTGGAGTGACCGATCTGAAAAACTGTTTTTT CASSWSDRSEKLFF TRBJ1-4 TRBV5-1 - -